This note documents a single T cell receptor beta chain sequence. The data were obtained in a study of T cell clones after liver transplantation. CDR3 length equals 13 residues. Germline CDR1 reads KGHSH; CDR2 reads LQKENI. V was shortened by 2 bases and J by 5 bases, with 7 bases between the two germline ends. Data came from immunoSEQ multiplex PCR; TCRdb stores just in-frame clones and leaves some out. Of roughly 62,000 clones listed, about 70% are singletons. The TCR comes from a human patient who received a liver transplant. The graft donor may have given rise to some T cells. This sample comprised CD4+ T cells from blood, obtained at the approximately 16-month timepoint. The V call is TRBV18, the J call TRBJ1-5, with D perhaps TRBD1 (6 bases). This chain's CDR3 is CASSPGGDQPQHF. The CDR3 region has the DNA TGTGCCAGCTCACCAGGGGGCGATCAGCCCCAGCATTTT.